The T cell receptor (beta chain) described here comes from a study of CD8 T cells in Susac syndrome. The CDR3 has 11 amino acids. Between the trimmed V and J ends, which lost 1 base and 11 bases, there was a span of 6 bases. CDR1 and CDR2 (germline): MGHRA, YSYEKL. The RNA, about 0.45 to 1 ug, was put through reverse transcription using random hexamers. TCRdb fed the immunoSEQ multiplex PCR reads into MiXCR, producing one record per CDR3 protein. The table has hundreds of thousands of distinct CDR3 sequences, more than 70% seen once. The multiple sclerosis controls were treatment-naive patients affected by stable or active relapsing-remitting disease. Only one count was recorded for this clonotype.

The clonotype was recovered from a human donor with multiple sclerosis. The chain has TRBV4-1 and TRBJ2-4, with D unresolved. The sequencing input was CD8+ T cells from PBMCs. The CDR3 spells CASSQGLFQYF. In DNA, the CDR3 is TGCGCCAGCAGCCAAGGCCTCTTTCAGTACTTC.